The clone carrying this T cell receptor (beta chain) has only a few counts. With a much larger clone just one base away, this may be a read error. Here the CDR3 omits its conserved ending phenylalanine or tryptophan, so a read error is the likely source. It is unclear where the CDR3 begins or ends on the DNA, so no DNA is shown, and the CDR3 is as TCRdb lists it. With termini counted, the CDR3 has 15 amino acids. Germline V lookup: CDR1 MNHEY, CDR2 SVGAGI. Regarding time point: patch test 1, 2 weeks after DPC sensitization. Described treatment: therapeutic diphenylcyclopropenone sensitization with weekly scalp DPC. The source of the sample is a study of human T cells and chemical hapten exposure. Study context: Patients received weekly diphenylcyclopropenone doses to the scalp throughout the roughly 26-week study. The patients, most of them female, presented with alopecia areata, totalis or universalis.

Authors' methods: Counting gave a median of around 89,000 TCRs per sample, with values ranging from about 23,224 to 750,000. TCRdb analysed the RACE reads with MiXCR anew, one entry per CDR3 protein. Here the V and J calls rest on TCRdb's processing, not on the authors' analysis. This table has tens of thousands of distinct CDR3 sequences, 7% to 10% appearing once. The TCR comes from a woman in her forties with alopecia areata. Some clones in this sample may be carry-over from other donors' samples. The V call is TRBV6-5, the J call TRBJ1-4. The sequencing here drew on whole blood, taken in connection with sensitization to the hapten diphenylcyclopropenone (DPC). The chain's CDR3 is CASRARVATNEKLVS.